The 19 T cell receptor beta chains in this list originate from one sample, sequenced in a study of shared clonotypes between healthy human individuals. The data were produced by immunoSEQ multiplex PCR, yet TCRdb's version contains in-frame clones alone and is incomplete. The sample has 2 million to 3 million clones; approximately 94% are singletons. The specimen sequenced was naive CD4+ T cells sorted from blood. Documented subset: CD45RA+ positively selected. These receptor sequences come from a man in his late teens or twenties in good health.

The chain employs TRBV29-1 and TRBJ2-5, with 7 bases identical to TRBD1. The V gene end was trimmed by 6 bases and the J gene end by 1 base; junction bases not matched to a gene: 5. Germline V gene sequence: CDR1 SQVTM, CDR2 ANQGSEA. The CDR3 has 13 amino acids. The CDR3 protein is CSVGQRLQETQYF. CDR3 DNA sequence: TGCAGCGTGGGACAGCGCCTCCAAGAGACCCAGTACTTC.

The chain has TRBV30 and TRBJ1-6; D uncertain. The germline V gene has CDR1 GTSNPN and CDR2 SVGIG (reference sequence). The ends were cut back, 4 bases at V and 6 bases at J, with 10 bases in the middle. The CDR3 runs to 13 residues. The CDR3 nucleotides are TGTGCCTGGAATCGTTACAGTAATTCACCCCTCCACTTT. It codes for CAWNRYSNSPLHF.

This clone was seen a single time. This chain connects TRBV6-6 to TRBJ2-5; a weak D match, TRBD1 (5 bases). Germline CDR1 and CDR2: MNHNY and SVGAGI (reference sequence). V dropped 0 bases and J dropped 0 bases, with 5 bases sitting between them. The CDR3 extends over 14 amino acids. In DNA form, the CDR3 reads TGTGCCAGCAGTTACTCGGGGCACCAAGAGACCCAGTACTTC. It translates to CASSYSGHQETQYF.

The genes are TRBV18 and TRBJ2-2; the match to TRBD1 covers 7 bases. J lost 5 bases, V lost 3 bases, and 3 bases had no gene match. Germline lookup yields CDR1 KGHSH and CDR2 LQKENI. The CDR3 covers 14 residues. CDR3 amino acids: CASSPDRTTGELFF. Written as DNA, the CDR3 is TGTGCCAGCTCACCGGACAGGACAACCGGGGAGCTGTTTTTT.

The rearrangement joins TRBV6-1 to TRBJ2-7, with D hard to call. The length of the CDR3 is 14 residues. The ends were cut back, 7 bases at V and 0 bases at J, with 13 bases in the middle. From germline, CDR1 is MNHNS and CDR2 SASEGT. The CDR3 region is CASKTGGVSYEQYF. The CDR3 nucleotides read TGTGCCAGCAAGACTGGCGGAGTCTCCTACGAGCAGTACTTC.

The chain links TRBV10-2 to TRBJ2-3; 7 bases fit TRBD1. Trimming took 6 bases from V and 4 from J; bases not matched to a gene: 13. The germline gives CDR1 WSHSY, CDR2 SAAADI. CDR3 size: 16 residues. As DNA, the CDR3 is TGCGCCAGCAGAAACACCGGGACAGTATTGCCAGATACGCAGTATTTT. This encodes CASRNTGTVLPDTQYF.

This clone has just one count. The rearrangement links TRBV20-1 to TRBJ1-3, with a possible D match to TRBD1 (5 bases). Trimming removed 5 bases from V and 7 bases from J, with 9 bases in between. This CDR3 region has 11 residues. Germline assignment: CDR1 DFQATT and CDR2 SNEGSKA (reference sequence). CDR3 protein: CSAPKGNTIYF. CDR3 DNA: TGCAGTGCTCCTAAGGGGAACACCATATATTTT.

This chain connects TRBV11-3 to TRBJ2-7; D perhaps matches TRBD1 (6 bases). Germline V CDR1 and CDR2: SGHNT, YENEEA. V was trimmed by 1 base and J by 6 bases, leaving 13 bases between them. The CDR3 consists of 14 residues. CDR3: CASSLAQGISEQYF. Here the CDR3 DNA reads TGTGCCAGCAGCTTAGCGCAGGGGATATCCGAGCAGTACTTC.

The chain links TRBV28 to TRBJ1-5, with TRBD1 matching over 7 bases. Germline CDR1 and CDR2: MDHEN and SYDVKM. V was pared by 4 bases and J by 4 bases, with 10 bases of the junction left unmatched. This CDR3 spans 16 amino acids. The DNA of the CDR3 is TGTGCCAGCAGTTGGGGGTCCAGGGGGGTTAATCAGCCCCAGCATTTT. It specifies CASSWGSRGVNQPQHF.

J is TRBJ2-1 and V is TRBV9; D is uncertain. This CDR3 comprises 13 residues. V lost 4 bases, J lost 9 bases, and 14 bases lay in between. Germline V CDR1 and CDR2: SGDLS, YYNGEE. As DNA, the CDR3 is TGTGCCAGCAGCCCCCAGACCGCAGGTGAGCAGTTCTTC. It codes for CASSPQTAGEQFF.

The chain recombines TRBV9 with TRBJ2-3; 7 bases align to TRBD2. The junction had 8 bases not matched to a gene; V was cut back by 0 bases and J by 4 bases. The CDR3 sequence is 16 residues long. From germline, CDR1 is SGDLS and CDR2 YYNGEE. The CDR3 here is CASSVGTSALADTQYF. The CDR3 DNA sequence: TGTGCCAGCAGCGTAGGAACTAGCGCCCTCGCAGATACGCAGTATTTT.

V and J are TRBV11-2 and TRBJ2-5; possible D gene TRBD1, 6 bases. Germline V gives CDR1 SGHAT, CDR2 FQNNGV. V lost 1 base, J lost 1 base, and 10 bases lay in between. The CDR3 is made up of 15 amino acids. Here the CDR3 DNA reads TGTGCCAGCAGCTTAGTGGGGGCCCCCCAAGAGACCCAGTACTTC. This codes for CASSLVGAPQETQYF. Based on the CDR3 plus reference TRBV11-2 and TRBJ2-5, the full variable domain is EAGVAQSPRYKIIEKRQSVAFWCNPISGHATLYWYQQILGQGPKLLIQFQNNGVVDDSQLPKDRFSAERLKGVDSTLKIQPAKLEDSAVYLCASSLVGAPQETQYFGPGTRLLVL.

The chain employs TRBV13 and TRBJ2-5, with 10 positions matching TRBD2. Germline values: CDR1 PRHDT, CDR2 FYEKMQ (reference sequence). This CDR3 region has 16 residues. J lost 5 bases, V lost 2 bases, and 8 bases had no gene match. The CDR3 bases are TGTGCCAGCAGCTTAAGCCAGCGGGGGGGCCACGAGACCCAGTACTTC. As protein: CASSLSQRGGHETQYF.

The rearrangement uses TRBV19 and TRBJ2-5, with D possibly being TRBD2 (6 bases). The CDR3 is made up of 13 amino acids. V dropped 5 bases and J dropped 5 bases, with 12 bases sitting between them. Germline V lookup: CDR1 LNHDA, CDR2 SQIVND (reference sequence). The CDR3 reads CASSSTRLETQYF. CDR3 nucleotide sequence: TGTGCCAGTAGTTCGACTAGACTGGAGACCCAGTACTTC. The full variable domain, its missing parts supplied by reference TRBV19 and TRBJ2-5, is DGGITQSPKYLFRKEGQNVTLSCEQNLNHDAMYWYRQDPGQGLRLIYYSQIVNDFQKGDIAEGYSVSREKKESFPLTVTSAQKNPTAFYLCASSSTRLETQYFGPGTRLLVL.

The chain combines TRBV18 with TRBJ2-1, with 12 bases that match TRBD2. The CDR3 totals 16 residues. V shed 1 base and J 6 bases; nucleotides not matched to a gene: 4. The germline V gene has CDR1 KGHSH and CDR2 LQKENI. Here the CDR3 reads CASSPLASGGANEQFF. Here the CDR3 DNA reads TGTGCCAGCTCACCACTTGCTAGCGGGGGGGCCAATGAGCAGTTCTTC.

J is TRBJ2-5 and V is TRBV25-1, with D perhaps matching TRBD2 (6 bases). The end of the DNA is better explained by TRBJ2-7, so the J call may be wrong. Per germline, CDR1 MGHDK and CDR2 SYGVNS. This CDR3 is 14 amino acids long. CDR3 protein: CASSELADIYEQYF. As DNA, the CDR3 is TGTGCCAGCAGTGAATTAGCGGACATTTACGAGCAGTACTTC.

In its sample, this clone was seen once. The V gene is TRBV6-1, the J gene TRBJ1-5; D not resolved. The germline V gene encodes CDR1 MNHNS and CDR2 SASEGT. The CDR3 runs 14 residues. V was shortened by 3 bases and J by 0 bases, with 6 bases between the two germline ends. In nucleotides, the CDR3 is TGTGCCAGCAGTGACCTCAGTAGCAATCAGCCCCAGCATTTT. Its protein product is CASSDLSSNQPQHF.

The chain couples TRBV5-1 to TRBJ1-6, with TRBD1 identical over 10 bases. V lost 0 bases and J lost 10; bases outside the gene matches: 7. The CDR3 is 16 amino acids. The germline V gene has CDR1 SGHRS and CDR2 YFSETQ. The CDR3 region has the DNA TGCGCCAGCAGCTTGGCCGACAGGGGGCGGGGATCACCCCTCCACTTT. Its protein is CASSLADRGRGSPLHF.

The V gene is TRBV6-6, the J gene TRBJ1-5, with D perhaps matching TRBD1 (5 bases). V lost 6 bases, J lost 0 bases, and 12 bases lay in between. The CDR3 has 15 amino acids. CDR1 is MNHNY, CDR2 SVGAGI, per germline (reference sequence). This CDR3 reads CASSTDSYSNQPQHF. The CDR3 coding sequence is TGTGCCAGCAGCACAGACAGCTATAGCAATCAGCCCCAGCATTTT.